The TCR beta chain under discussion was sequenced for a study of neurological immune-mediated disorders. This clonotype was counted at least ten times. Time point in this sample: longitudinal time-point 2. The CDR3 contains 15 residues. CDR1 and CDR2 (germline): LGHDT, YNNKEL (reference sequence). V lost 0 bases, J lost 3 bases, and 9 bases lay in between. One entry per CDR3 protein, called by TCRdb with MiXCR from the 5' RACE reads. The sample contains tens of thousands of distinct CDR3 sequences, less than 15% of which appear only once. The sequence derives from a female donor with HTLV-1-associated myelopathy (HAM/TSP). Sequenced input: PBMCs. J is TRBJ1-5 and V is TRBV3-1, with unresolved D. The CDR3 nucleotides read TGTGCCAGCAGCCAAGACGCGACAACCAATCAGCCCCAGCATTTT. Protein sequence: CASSQDATTNQPQHF.